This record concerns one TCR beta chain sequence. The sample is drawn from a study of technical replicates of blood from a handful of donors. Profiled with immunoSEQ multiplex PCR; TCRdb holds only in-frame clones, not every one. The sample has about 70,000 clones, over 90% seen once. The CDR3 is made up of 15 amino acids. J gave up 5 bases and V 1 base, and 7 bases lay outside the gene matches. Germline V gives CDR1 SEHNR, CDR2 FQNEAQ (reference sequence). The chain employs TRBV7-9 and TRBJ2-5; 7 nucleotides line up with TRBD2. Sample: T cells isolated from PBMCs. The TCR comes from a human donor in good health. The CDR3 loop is CASSLGGGPGETQYF. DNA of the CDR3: TGTGCCAGCAGCTTAGGGGGAGGGCCGGGTGAGACCCAGTACTTC.